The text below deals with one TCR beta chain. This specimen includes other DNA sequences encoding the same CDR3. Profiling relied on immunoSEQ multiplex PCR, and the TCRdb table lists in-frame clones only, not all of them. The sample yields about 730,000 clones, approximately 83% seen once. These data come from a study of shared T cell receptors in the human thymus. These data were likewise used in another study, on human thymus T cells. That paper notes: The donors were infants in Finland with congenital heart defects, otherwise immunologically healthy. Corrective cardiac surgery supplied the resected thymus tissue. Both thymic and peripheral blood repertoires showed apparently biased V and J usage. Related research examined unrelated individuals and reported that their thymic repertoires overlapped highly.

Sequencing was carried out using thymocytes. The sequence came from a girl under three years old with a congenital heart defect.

The CDR3 loop is CASSYSRGGNTGELFF. For the CDR3, the DNA is TGTGCCAGCAGTTACTCTAGGGGGGGGAACACCGGGGAGCTGTTTTTT. V and J are TRBV6-5 and TRBJ2-2; weak D call: TRBD2 (7 bases). V lost 0 bases, J lost 1 base, and 9 bases lay in between. Germline loops: CDR1 MNHEY, CDR2 SVGAGI. The CDR3 is 16 residues long.